The 22 T cell receptor beta chains in this list originate from one sample, sequenced in a study of T cell repertoires in cytomegalovirus infection. MiXCR, applied by TCRdb to the reads, yields one record per CDR3 protein. In the table there are hundreds of thousands of distinct CDR3 sequences, roughly 24% of which are singletons. The sequenced sample was CD8+ T cells from PBMCs. Every receptor here comes from a human donor in good health (CMV status not recorded). Some clones in this sample may be carry-over from other donors' samples.

This clonotype has a handful of counts. CDR3 amino acids: CASSGRDSNTEAFF. The CDR3 region has the DNA TGTGCCAGCAGTGGGAGGGACAGCAACACTGAAGCTTTCTTT. The V gene is TRBV7-9, the J gene TRBJ1-1; TRBD1 matches at 7 bases. CDR1 is SEHNR, CDR2 FQNEAQ, per germline (reference sequence). The CDR3 contains 14 residues. With V trimmed by 6 bases and J by 2 bases, 6 bases remained unmatched.

The rearrangement links TRBV28 to TRBJ2-3, with D maybe TRBD1 (5 bases). Germline CDR1 is MDHEN and CDR2 is SYDVKM. Trimming took 4 bases from V and 2 from J, leaving 10 bases between them. CDR3 length: 14 amino acids. CDR3 loop: CASSSEDTTDTQYF. The CDR3 coding sequence is TGTGCCAGCAGTTCCGAGGACACCACAGATACGCAGTATTTT.

A single count supports this clonotype. Since a much larger clone is just one base distant, this may be a read error. This chain links TRBV6-6 with TRBJ2-5, with 11 bases fitting TRBD2. The V and J ends lost 0 bases and 1 base, in that order; junction bases with no gene match: 16. Germline V lookup: CDR1 MNHNY, CDR2 SVGAGI (reference sequence). There are 21 residues in the CDR3. For the CDR3, the DNA is TGTGCCAGCAGTTACTCCTCGGTGGTGATACTAGCGGGGGCTTCCCAAGAGACCCAGTACTTC. Its translation: CASSYSSVVILAGASQETQYF.

This clonotype showed up just a few times. The chain has TRBV6-2 or TRBV6-3 and TRBJ2-1, with TRBD2 matching 9 bases. There are 19 residues in the CDR3. Germline V CDR1 and CDR2: MNHEY, SVGEGT. V was pared by 7 bases and J by 11 bases, with 27 bases of the junction left unmatched. CDR3 nucleotide sequence: TGTGCCAGCACTAGCAGACCGGGACTAGCCTATCCCGAGTCTCCAAAGCAGTTCTTC. Residues: CASTSRPGLAYPESPKQFF.

As to this clonotype: One end of the junction does not line up with germline, which may come from a read error. The gene calls are TRBV5-3 and TRBJ2-1, with 9 bases that match TRBD1. TRBV5-3 is an open reading frame whose function is uncertain. The CDR3 covers 20 residues. CDR3 nucleotide sequence: TGTGCCAGAAGCTTGACAGGGGGCCCACACAAAGCGAGCTCCTACAATGAGCAGTCCTTC. Its translation: CARSLTGGPHKASSYNEQSF.

The chain uses TRBV20-1 and TRBJ2-1; 10 bases map to TRBD2. Germline CDR1 DFQATT, CDR2 SNEGSKA (reference sequence). The CDR3 consists of 16 residues. J gave up 3 bases and V 0 bases, and 5 bases lay outside the gene matches. CDR3 loop: CSARDIAGGYYNEQFF. In DNA form, the CDR3 reads TGCAGTGCTAGAGATATAGCGGGGGGTTACTACAATGAGCAGTTCTTC.

J is TRBJ2-7 and V is TRBV27; D may be TRBD1 (5 bases). The CDR3 is made up of 15 amino acids. Germline values: CDR1 MNHEY, CDR2 SMNVEV (reference sequence). V was shortened by 3 bases and J by 1 base, with 13 bases between the two germline ends. The CDR3 spells CASSFGASTSYEQYF. As DNA, the CDR3 is TGTGCCAGCAGTTTTGGGGCGTCTACTTCCTACGAGCAGTACTTC.

This clonotype was counted at least ten times. The chain employs TRBV7-8 and TRBJ2-1; a weak D match, TRBD2 (6 bases). CDR3 size: 14 residues. Germline V gene lookup returns CDR1 SGHVS and CDR2 FQNEAQ. Trimming cost V 4 bases and J 5 bases, with 12 bases left between them. CDR3 sequence (DNA): TGTGCCAGCAGCTCGTGGGAGGACAACAATGAGCAGTTCTTC. Its protein is CASSSWEDNNEQFF.

This chain joins TRBV6-6 and TRBJ2-3; TRBD2 matches at 10 bases. The ends lost 6 bases at V and 0 bases at J; junction bases unmatched: 6. CDR3 length equals 16 residues. Germline loops: CDR1 MNHNY, CDR2 SVGAGI (reference sequence). The CDR3 nucleotides are TGTGCCAGCAGCATAGCGGGGGGCCATAGCACAGATACGCAGTATTTT. Amino acids: CASSIAGGHSTDTQYF.

As concerns this clonotype: This may arise from a read error, as a much more abundant clone is one base away. The J gene is TRBJ1-2, the V gene TRBV20-1; 7 nucleotides align to TRBD1. Germline assignment: CDR1 DFQATT and CDR2 SNEGSKA (reference sequence). This CDR3 has 17 residues. CDR3 sequence (DNA): TGCAGTGCTAGGGCCTTGCCGGACCAGAGACAGGGTTATGTCTACACCTTC. Translated, it gives CSARALPDQRQGYVYTF.

This chain connects TRBV19 to TRBJ1-1; TRBD1 might be the D (5 bases). V was trimmed by 3 bases and J by 0 bases, leaving 8 bases between them. This CDR3 is built from 14 residues. Germline V gene lookup returns CDR1 LNHDA and CDR2 SQIVND (reference sequence). This chain's CDR3 is CASSIGAVNTEAFF. Here the CDR3 DNA reads TGTGCCAGTAGTATCGGGGCCGTGAACACTGAAGCTTTCTTT. The complete variable domain, with remaining parts taken from reference TRBV19 and TRBJ1-1, reads DGGITQSPKYLFRKEGQNVTLSCEQNLNHDAMYWYRQDPGQGLRLIYYSQIVNDFQKGDIAEGYSVSREKKESFPLTVTSAQKNPTAFYLCASSIGAVNTEAFFGQGTRLTVV.

A few counts support this clonotype. The chain couples TRBV6-1 to TRBJ2-7; D is possibly TRBD1 or TRBD2 (6 bases each). There are 18 residues in the CDR3. Trimming took off 1 base at V and 0 bases at J, with 19 bases between the two ends. Germline V gene sequence: CDR1 MNHNS, CDR2 SASEGT. The CDR3 sequence is CASSEEAVGTGASYEQYV. For the CDR3, the DNA is TGTGCCAGCAGTGAAGAAGCGGTAGGAACGGGGGCCTCCTACGAGCAGTACGTC.

This clonotype has ten or more counts. The genes are TRBV7-9 and TRBJ1-1; 8 bases are shared with TRBD1. The J segment lost 8 bases and the V segment lost 5 bases, leaving 7 bases of the junction unmatched. Germline V gene data show CDR1 as SEHNR and CDR2 as FQNEAQ (reference sequence). The CDR3 is 13 amino acids. The DNA for the CDR3 is TGTGCCAGCAGCCCTGGGACAGGTCTGGAAGCTTTCTTT. Its translation: CASSPGTGLEAFF.

This clonotype was counted ten times or more. The chain employs TRBV25-1 and TRBJ1-1; the D is unclear. With 1 base removed from V and 6 bases from J, the gap between germline ends came to 12 bases. This CDR3 has 14 residues. The germline gives CDR1 MGHDK, CDR2 SYGVNS. The CDR3 region has the DNA TGTGCCAGCAGTGAATTAGGGCCTAGCGCTGAAGCTTTCTTT. Its translation is CASSELGPSAEAFF. The full variable domain, its missing parts supplied by reference TRBV25-1 and TRBJ1-1, is EADIYQTPRYLVIGTGKKITLECSQTMGHDKMYWYQQDPGMELHLIHYSYGVNSTEKGDLSSESTVSRIRTEHFPLTLESARPSHTSQYLCASSELGPSAEAFFGQGTRLTVV.

This clonotype was picked up a small number of times. J is TRBJ1-4 and V is TRBV13; D is unresolved. Trimming pared 0 bases from V and 7 bases from J, leaving 9 bases between. Germline loops: CDR1 PRHDT, CDR2 FYEKMQ (reference sequence). The CDR3 consists of 14 residues. This CDR3 reads CASSLGAGGEKLFF. In nucleotides, the CDR3 is TGTGCCAGCAGCTTAGGGGCAGGTGGTGAAAAACTGTTTTTT.

This chain connects TRBV19 to TRBJ2-1, with a possible D match to TRBD2 (5 bases). The CDR3 spans 14 residues. From germline, CDR1 is LNHDA and CDR2 SQIVND (reference sequence). V was pared by 4 bases and J by 2 bases, with 9 bases between. The CDR3 here is CASSRAVTYNEQFF. The CDR3 nucleotides are TGTGCCAGTAGTAGAGCGGTTACCTACAATGAGCAGTTCTTC.

The chain combines TRBV19 with TRBJ2-7; 9 bases align to TRBD1. Trimming at V came to 5 bases and at J to 3 bases, leaving 5 bases not matched to a gene. Per germline, CDR1 LNHDA and CDR2 SQIVND (reference sequence). CDR3 length equals 14 residues. CDR3 coding DNA: TGTGCCAGTAGTCCCCGGGACAGGGTCTACGAGCAGTACGTC. Translating it yields CASSPRDRVYEQYV.

In its sample, this clonotype was seen a few times. This chain uses TRBV11-2 with TRBJ2-7, with 9 nucleotides matching TRBD1. The ends lost 5 bases at V and 2 bases at J; junction bases unmatched: 4. The CDR3 covers 14 residues. The germline gives CDR1 SGHAT, CDR2 FQNNGV. CDR3 in amino acids: CASSIWTGAYEQYV. CDR3 DNA sequence: TGTGCCAGCAGCATATGGACAGGGGCCTACGAGCAGTACGTC.

This clonotype was seen many times. The chain links TRBV7-6 to TRBJ2-7; the match to TRBD1 covers 8 bases. V was pared by 8 bases and J by 5 bases, with 11 bases of the junction left unmatched. This CDR3 has 14 residues. Germline V CDR1 and CDR2: SGHVS, FNYEAQ. The DNA of the CDR3 is TGTGCCAGCGGCGACGGACAGGGAATCCACGAGCAGTACTTC. Translating gives CASGDGQGIHEQYF.

The CDR3, as DNA: TGTGCCAGTAGTACCCGGAGGGGGGGGAAGTACAATGAGCAGTTCTTC. It is translated as CASSTRRGGKYNEQFF. The rearrangement links TRBV19 to TRBJ2-1; possibly TRBD2 for D (7 bases). The CDR3 covers 16 residues. CDR1 and CDR2 from the germline V gene are LNHDA and SQIVND (reference sequence). Trimming shortened V by 4 bases and J by 4 bases, and 17 bases separated the two germline ends.

Only a few counts were recorded for this clonotype. The chain carries TRBV6-6 and TRBJ1-1; no definite D call. Germline V gene lookup returns CDR1 MNHNY and CDR2 SVGAGI (reference sequence). V was shortened by 1 base and J by 7 bases, with 7 bases between the two germline ends. This CDR3 is 12 amino acids long. The CDR3 DNA follows: TGTGCCAGCAGTTACTTATTCCTTGAAGCTTTCTTT. Amino acids: CASSYLFLEAFF.

This clonotype was recorded a few times. The chain recombines TRBV6-6 with TRBJ2-2; D gene unclear. CDR1 MNHNY and CDR2 SVGAGI come from the germline V gene (reference sequence). The CDR3 runs 14 residues. V gave up 7 bases and J gave up 2 bases, with 11 bases separating them. CDR3 sequence: CASTRPDNTGELFF. The CDR3 nucleotides are TGTGCCAGCACGCGACCGGATAACACCGGGGAGCTGTTTTTT.